These 21 T cell receptor beta chains share one sample of origin, sequenced in a study of blood T cell repertoires in COVID-19. TCRdb's table, derived via immunoSEQ multiplex PCR, lists solely in-frame clones and lacks some. The sample has approximately 260,000 clones, approximately 80% seen once. The sequenced sample was peripheral blood. The receptors here all came from a woman older than 75 with active or convalescent COVID-19.

The chain uses TRBV19 and TRBJ1-2; weak D call: TRBD1 (5 bases). Germline CDR1 LNHDA, CDR2 SQIVND (reference sequence). CDR3 length equals 12 residues. V lost 6 bases and J 7 bases, leaving 12 bases between the germline ends. CDR3: CASSSRATGYTF. The CDR3 DNA reads as TGTGCCAGTAGCAGCAGGGCTACTGGCTACACCTTC.

CDR3 nucleotides: TGTGCCAGCAGCCAAGACGGGTCAGGACTAAACTCGAACACCGGGGAGCTGTTTTTT. This sequence encodes CASSQDGSGLNSNTGELFF. The rearrangement links TRBV3-1 (or the pseudogene TRBV3-2) to TRBJ2-2; D may be TRBD2 (6 bases). The CDR3 runs 19 residues. Germline V gene sequence: CDR1 LGHDT, CDR2 YNNKEL (reference sequence). With 0 bases removed from V and 0 bases from J, the gap between germline ends came to 17 bases.

The rearrangement uses TRBV6-5 and TRBJ1-6, with D hard to call. V was shortened by 8 bases and J by 7 bases, with 15 bases between the two germline ends. The CDR3 loop spans 14 amino acids. Germline CDR1 and CDR2: MNHEY and SVGAGI. The CDR3 nucleotides are TGTGCCAGCGGAGCCGACGGCAGAAATTCACCCCTCCACTTT. As protein: CASGADGRNSPLHF.

This chain joins TRBV30 and TRBJ1-6; D is possibly TRBD1 (5 bases). The V gene lost 4 bases and the J gene lost 0 bases, with 16 bases spanning the gap. Germline V gene data show CDR1 as GTSNPN and CDR2 as SVGIG (reference sequence). The CDR3 spans 17 residues. In DNA form, the CDR3 reads TGTGCCTGGACGGACAAGACTGTGAGCTCCTATAATTCACCCCTCCACTTT. The encoded protein is CAWTDKTVSSYNSPLHF. Full variable domain (remainder filled in from reference TRBV30 and TRBJ1-6): SQTIHQWPATLVQPVGSPLSLECTVEGTSNPNLYWYRQAAGRGLQLLFYSVGIGQISSEVPQNLSASRPQDRQFILSSKKLLLSDSGFYLCAWTDKTVSSYNSPLHFGNGTRLTVT.

The rearrangement links TRBV28 to TRBJ1-1, with D unresolved. The germline V gene encodes CDR1 MDHEN and CDR2 SYDVKM. The CDR3 loop spans 14 amino acids. Trimming took off 7 bases at V and 1 base at J, with 13 bases between the two ends. CDR3 in DNA: TGTGCCAGCAATGGCGGAGATGAGAACACTGAAGCTTTCTTT. It specifies CASNGGDENTEAFF.

V gene TRBV6-2 or TRBV6-3 combines with J gene TRBJ2-1, with D maybe TRBD1 (6 bases). The CDR3 is 15 residues long. V lost 0 bases and J 1 base, leaving 7 bases between the germline ends. CDR1 and CDR2 from the germline V gene are MNHEY and SVGEGT. The CDR3 bases are TGTGCCAGCAGTTACTCAGGGGGTTCCTACAATGAGCAGTTCTTC. It encodes CASSYSGGSYNEQFF.

The chain employs TRBV5-1 and TRBJ2-5; the D gene is possibly TRBD1 (6 bases). This CDR3 spans 15 amino acids. Germline CDR1 is SGHRS and CDR2 is YFSETQ. The V and J ends lost 3 bases and 8 bases respectively, with 20 bases between them. The CDR3 is CASSSEVGGTITQYF. In nucleotides, the CDR3 is TGCGCCAGCAGCTCCGAGGTAGGGGGAACGATAACCCAGTACTTC.

This clone was detected once. The gene calls are TRBV10-2 and TRBJ2-2; tentatively, D is TRBD2 (6 bases). V dropped 4 bases and J dropped 0 bases, with 12 bases sitting between them. The CDR3 extends over 16 amino acids. Germline lookup yields CDR1 WSHSY and CDR2 SAAADI. CDR3: CASSAISGANTGELFF. DNA for the CDR3: TGCGCCAGCAGTGCCATTAGCGGAGCGAACACCGGGGAGCTGTTTTTT.

This chain joins TRBV4-2 and TRBJ1-6, with D possibly TRBD1 on 6 matching bases. Germline V lookup: CDR1 LGHNA, CDR2 YNFKEQ. The CDR3 length is 17 residues. V was clipped by 0 bases and J by 7 bases, with 16 bases between them. Here the CDR3 DNA reads TGTGCCAGCAGCCAAGATTCGCTAGGACAGCGAAATTCACCCCTCCACTTT. Translation gives CASSQDSLGQRNSPLHF.

The chain recombines TRBV5-1 with TRBJ2-7; 9 bases are a match to TRBD2. The CDR3 is 20 amino acids. V trimming: 1 base; J trimming: 2 bases; junction bases outside the gene matches: 19. Germline V CDR1 and CDR2: SGHRS, YFSETQ. The CDR3 reads CASSLFLSGGASYLPYEQYF. DNA of the CDR3: TGCGCCAGCAGCTTGTTCCTTAGCGGGGGTGCATCCTATCTCCCCTACGAGCAGTACTTC.

This clone has a single count. The CDR3 loop is CASSLGASYYEQYF. CDR3 DNA sequence: TGTGCCAGCAGCTTAGGTGCCAGTTACTACGAGCAGTACTTC. The chain couples TRBV7-8 to TRBJ2-7; unclear D gene. Germline CDR1 reads SGHVS; CDR2 reads FQNEAQ. V was pared by 1 base and J by 3 bases, with 10 bases between. The length of the CDR3 is 14 residues.

This clone was found once. The chain employs TRBV18 and TRBJ1-1; TRBD1 agrees at 9 bases. The CDR3 loop spans 13 amino acids. Losses at the gene ends were 6 bases for V and 11 bases for J; bases not matched to a gene: 10. Germline V gives CDR1 KGHSH, CDR2 LQKENI. CDR3 bases: TGTGCCAGCTCCGGGGACAGGGAGGAATGGGCTTTCTTT. As protein: CASSGDREEWAFF.

The rearrangement joins TRBV28 to TRBJ1-1, with D unclear. This CDR3 region has 14 residues. Germline V gives CDR1 MDHEN, CDR2 SYDVKM. V gave up 5 bases and J gave up 5 bases, with 15 bases separating them. CDR3 amino acids: CASSGEGGRTEAFF. The CDR3 bases are TGTGCCAGCAGTGGAGAGGGCGGGAGGACTGAAGCTTTCTTT.

The chain carries TRBV5-6 and TRBJ1-6, with D unresolved. V gave up 4 bases and J gave up 0 bases, with 8 bases separating them. This CDR3 is 15 amino acids long. CDR1 and CDR2 from the germline V gene are SGHDT and YYEEEE. Here the CDR3 reads CASSTAVSYNSPLHF. For the CDR3, the DNA is TGTGCCAGCAGCACCGCGGTCTCCTATAATTCACCCCTCCACTTT. The whole variable domain, filled in from reference TRBV5-6 and TRBJ1-6, reads DAGVTQSPTHLIKTRGQQVTLRCSPKSGHDTVSWYQQALGQGPQFIFQYYEEEERQRGNFPDRFSGHQFPNYSSELNVNALLLGDSALYLCASSTAVSYNSPLHFGNGTRLTVT.

V is TRBV18 and J is TRBJ2-3, with 9 bases matching TRBD1. Losses at the gene ends were 6 bases for V and 4 bases for J; bases not matched to a gene: 5. Per the germline V gene, CDR1 is KGHSH and CDR2 is LQKENI. CDR3 length: 14 residues. In DNA form, the CDR3 reads TGTGCCAGCTCGGCCGGGACAGGGTCAGATACGCAGTATTTT. It encodes CASSAGTGSDTQYF.

This clone was observed once. The V gene is TRBV25-1, the J gene TRBJ2-7; 11 nucleotides match TRBD1. V lost 5 bases to trimming and J lost 4 bases; unmatched junction nucleotides: 10. The germline V gene encodes CDR1 MGHDK and CDR2 SYGVNS. This CDR3 contains 16 residues. Written as DNA, the CDR3 is TGTGCCAGCAGTCGGACCGGGGACAGGGGGGTATACGAGCAGTACTTC. Its translation is CASSRTGDRGVYEQYF.

A word on this clone: The sample contains more than one DNA sequence encoding this CDR3. The chain carries TRBV5-6 and TRBJ1-4, with TRBD1 matching 7 bases. The CDR3 is made up of 14 amino acids. The V gene's germline CDR1 is SGHDT and CDR2 YYEEEE. J was trimmed by 5 bases and V by 4 bases; bases with no gene match: 5. The CDR3: CASSPGQINEKLFF. CDR3 sequence (DNA): TGTGCCAGCAGCCCGGGACAGATAAATGAAAAACTGTTTTTT.

As DNA, the CDR3 is TGTGCCAGCAGCCATGGGACAGGGGGCAATCAGCCCCAGCATTTT. This sequence encodes CASSHGTGGNQPQHF. The rearrangement links TRBV3-1 (or the pseudogene TRBV3-2) to TRBJ1-5; 10 bases line up with TRBD1. With V trimmed by 3 bases and J by 2 bases, 1 base remained unmatched. CDR3 length equals 15 residues. Germline CDR1 LGHDT, CDR2 YNNKEL (reference sequence).

This clone has only a few counts. CDR3: CSASVLQGTDTQYF. The CDR3 DNA sequence: TGCAGCGCCTCTGTTCTACAGGGCACAGATACGCAGTATTTT. V and J are TRBV29-1 and TRBJ2-3; D possibly corresponds to TRBD1 (5 bases). The ends were cut back, 7 bases at V and 1 base at J, with 15 bases in the middle. The CDR3 totals 14 residues. Germline V gene data show CDR1 as SQVTM and CDR2 as ANQGSEA.

The chain links TRBV29-1 to TRBJ2-3, with 8 bases that match TRBD1. In germline, CDR1 is SQVTM, CDR2 ANQGSEA. The V gene end was trimmed by 0 bases and the J gene end by 2 bases; junction bases not matched to a gene: 13. This CDR3 comprises 18 residues. The CDR3 DNA reads TGCAGCGTTGAAGATCAGAGGGTGGCAGGGGGCGTCACAGATACGCAGTATTTT. Its translation: CSVEDQRVAGGVTDTQYF.

V gene TRBV19 combines with J gene TRBJ1-1; 7 positions match TRBD1. Germline CDR1 is LNHDA and CDR2 is SQIVND (reference sequence). The ends lost 3 bases at V and 1 base at J; junction bases unmatched: 2. This CDR3 region has 14 residues. The DNA of the CDR3 is TGTGCCAGTAGTATCGGGACAGAGAACACTGAAGCTTTCTTT. As protein: CASSIGTENTEAFF.